The 32 T cell receptor beta chains reported below all come from one sample, sequenced in a study of blood T cells in healthy people across ages. Together with a sample-barcoded 5' primer, a J-beta primer mix was included in a second PCR lasting roughly 6 to 12 cycles. TCRdb processed the 5' RACE reads anew with MiXCR; each CDR3 protein has one entry. Of under 700,000 distinct CDR3 sequences in the sample, around 24% were seen once. These data also featured in a second study, about T cells of mothers and their children.

The specimen was blood. These receptors were taken from a boy younger than 18 in good health.

This clonotype was detected only a few times. This chain connects TRBV11-2 to TRBJ2-2; maybe TRBD1 (5 bases). CDR3 length: 17 amino acids. CDR1 is SGHAT and CDR2 is FQNNGV in the germline V gene. The V gene lost 0 bases and the J gene lost 6 bases, with 17 bases spanning the gap. The CDR3 loop is CASSLDMGRSGAGELFF. In nucleotides, the CDR3 is TGTGCCAGCAGCTTAGATATGGGGCGGTCTGGGGCCGGGGAGCTGTTTTTT.

J is TRBJ2-5 and V is TRBV28; D is possibly TRBD2 (6 bases). Trimming stripped 7 bases from V and 4 bases from J, with 19 bases between. From germline, CDR1 is MDHEN and CDR2 SYDVKM. The CDR3 contains 15 residues. Here the CDR3 reads CASNRGGEALETQYF. CDR3 in DNA: TGTGCCAGCAATAGAGGCGGGGAGGCTTTAGAGACCCAGTACTTC. Drawing the rest from reference TRBV28 and TRBJ2-5, the complete variable domain is DVKVTQSSRYLVKRTGEKVFLECVQDMDHENMFWYRQDPGLGLRLIYFSYDVKMKEKGDIPEGYSVSREKKERFSLILESASTNQTSMYLCASNRGGEALETQYFGPGTRLLVL.

The rearrangement links TRBV4-3 to TRBJ1-1; 8 nucleotides align to TRBD1. The CDR3 consists of 14 residues. V was clipped by 3 bases and J by 1 base; unmatched bases: 1. Germline CDR1 is LGHNA and CDR2 is YSLEER. CDR3 sequence reads: CASSHDRGNTEAFF. In DNA, the CDR3 is TGCGCCAGCAGCCACGACAGGGGGAACACTGAAGCTTTCTTT.

This clonotype was detected a few times. The chain links TRBV28 to TRBJ2-1; D is unresolved. Per the germline V gene, CDR1 is MDHEN and CDR2 is SYDVKM. The CDR3 loop spans 14 amino acids. V lost 3 bases to trimming and J lost 7 bases, with 13 bases between them. CDR3 region: CASSLVGGENEQFF. DNA for the CDR3: TGTGCCAGCAGTTTGGTGGGTGGAGAGAATGAGCAGTTCTTC.

V and J are TRBV9 and TRBJ1-3; D not resolved. Germline lookup yields CDR1 SGDLS and CDR2 YYNGEE. The CDR3 has 14 amino acids. V was shortened by 2 bases and J by 1 base, with 7 bases between the two germline ends. CDR3 residues: CASSVATSGNTIYF. The CDR3 nucleotides read TGTGCCAGCAGCGTTGCAACTTCTGGAAACACCATATATTTT.

V usage is TRBV7-4 and J usage is TRBJ2-3, with 13 nucleotides matching TRBD2. V was pared by 6 bases and J by 4 bases, with 1 base of the junction left unmatched. CDR1 is SGHVT, CDR2 SQSDAQ, per germline. This CDR3 is built from 14 residues. The CDR3 region has the DNA TGTGCCAGCAGGACTAGCGGGAGGTCAGATACGCAGTATTTT. It encodes CASRTSGRSDTQYF.

The chain carries TRBV24-1 and TRBJ1-1, with 9 bases identical to TRBD1. The V gene end was trimmed by 7 bases and the J gene end by 1 base; junction bases not matched to a gene: 3. Germline V gene lookup returns CDR1 KGHDR and CDR2 SFDVKD. The CDR3 sequence is 14 residues long. CDR3 nucleotides: TGTGCCACCAGGACAGGGGGTAAGAACACTGAAGCTTTCTTT. Translation gives CATRTGGKNTEAFF.

The gene calls are TRBV21-1 and TRBJ2-1; the table names TRBD1, a call not compared with the DNA. The J call is uncertain, as TRBJ2-7 better fits the DNA end. TRBV21-1 counts as a pseudogene. This CDR3 is built from 17 residues. CDR3 in DNA: TGTGCCAGCAGCATCCATCGGGGACAGGGGTCCCCCTACGAGCAGTACTTC. This codes for CASSIHRGQGSPYEQYF.

This clonotype has more than one count but fewer than ten. CDR3 amino acids: CASSYSQGGYGYTF. As DNA, the CDR3 is TGTGCCAGCAGTTACTCACAGGGTGGCTATGGCTACACCTTC. This rearrangement joins TRBV6-6 to TRBJ1-2; D possibly corresponds to TRBD1 (6 bases). V dropped 0 bases and J dropped 4 bases, with 9 bases sitting between them. Germline CDR1 is MNHNY and CDR2 is SVGAGI (reference sequence). The CDR3 runs 14 residues.

The genes are TRBV6-1 and TRBJ2-4; D is tentatively TRBD1 or TRBD2 (7 bases each). CDR1 is MNHNS and CDR2 is SASEGT in the germline V gene. The CDR3 is 13 residues long. Deletions cut 7 bases from V and 8 bases from J, with 15 bases between. CDR3: CASTPTGRDIQYF. In DNA, the CDR3 is TGTGCCAGCACCCCGACAGGGAGGGACATTCAGTACTTC.

The chain carries TRBV14 and TRBJ2-1; 10 positions match TRBD2. V lost 3 bases and J lost 2; bases outside the gene matches: 7. Germline-derived CDR1 and CDR2 are SGHDN and FVKESK. The CDR3 extends over 17 amino acids. The CDR3 nucleotides read TGTGCCAGCAGCCAGGATCTAGCGGGAGAAGCCTACAATGAGCAGTTCTTC. It specifies CASSQDLAGEAYNEQFF.

This clonotype was observed a few times. The V gene is TRBV4-2, the J gene TRBJ2-7; no clear D gene. The V gene lost 0 bases and the J gene lost 3 bases, with 9 bases spanning the gap. This CDR3 is built from 14 residues. Germline CDR1 is LGHNA and CDR2 is YNFKEQ. The CDR3 region is CASSQDHRVYEQYF. For the CDR3, the DNA is TGTGCCAGCAGCCAAGATCACAGAGTCTACGAGCAGTACTTC.

The chain uses TRBV27 and TRBJ2-7; unclear D gene. The germline V gene has CDR1 MNHEY and CDR2 SMNVEV (reference sequence). V lost 4 bases, J lost 3 bases, and 10 bases lay in between. CDR3 length: 13 amino acids. CDR3 in DNA: TGTGCCAGCAGTTGGGCCCTGCGCTACGAGCAGTACTTC. It is translated as CASSWALRYEQYF.

V gene TRBV7-2 combines with J gene TRBJ1-1; D not resolved. Trimming took off 3 bases at V and 4 bases at J, with 15 bases between the two ends. CDR1 is SGHTA, CDR2 FQGNSA, per germline. The CDR3 loop spans 15 amino acids. The CDR3 sequence: CASSFGPGFATEAFF. In nucleotides, the CDR3 is TGTGCCAGCAGCTTCGGACCGGGATTCGCCACTGAAGCTTTCTTT.

In DNA form, the CDR3 reads TGCAGTGCTAGAGATTCAGGGAAAATTATTGTGACGGCCAAAAACATTCAGTACTTC. The encoded protein is CSARDSGKIIVTAKNIQYF. V and J are TRBV20-1 and TRBJ2-4, with D perhaps TRBD1 (5 bases). Germline assignment: CDR1 DFQATT and CDR2 SNEGSKA (reference sequence). V was trimmed by 0 bases and J by 1 base, leaving 22 bases between them. The CDR3 is made up of 19 amino acids.

This sequence joins TRBV7-2 and TRBJ2-7, with TRBD2 identical over 8 bases. J gave up 4 bases and V 5 bases, and 10 bases lay outside the gene matches. The V gene's germline CDR1 is SGHTA and CDR2 FQGNSA. CDR3 length: 15 residues. This CDR3 is CASSPTGTRMYEQYF. CDR3 DNA sequence: TGTGCCAGCAGCCCCACAGGGACTAGGATGTACGAGCAGTACTTC.

The V call is TRBV28, the J call TRBJ1-2; TRBD1 matches at 10 bases. Germline CDR1 and CDR2: MDHEN and SYDVKM. This CDR3 region has 16 residues. V trimming: 8 bases; J trimming: 5 bases; junction bases outside the gene matches: 14. This chain's CDR3 is CASLEPPGQGKYGYTF. The CDR3 DNA follows: TGTGCCAGCCTCGAACCCCCGGGACAGGGGAAATATGGCTACACCTTC.

V and J are TRBV7-8 and TRBJ1-5; D call uncertain. V was pared by 5 bases and J by 9 bases, with 23 bases between. CDR3 length equals 16 residues. Germline loops: CDR1 SGHVS, CDR2 FQNEAQ. The DNA of the CDR3 is TGTGCCAGCAGCGCGAAGGTGGAGGGTCTCTTTGGGCCCCAGCATTTT. The encoded protein is CASSAKVEGLFGPQHF. Based on the CDR3 plus reference TRBV7-8 and TRBJ1-5, the full variable domain is GAGVSQSPRYKVAKRGQDVALRCDPISGHVSLFWYQQALGQGPEFLTYFQNEAQLDKSGLPSDRFFAERPEGSVSTLKIQRTQQEDSAVYLCASSAKVEGLFGPQHFGDGTRLSIL.

The table lists this clonotype with a few counts. This chain uses TRBV6-2 or TRBV6-3 with TRBJ2-1; D possibly corresponds to TRBD2 (5 bases). This CDR3 comprises 16 residues. V was clipped by 4 bases and J by 1 base, with 14 bases between them. Germline V lookup: CDR1 MNHEY, CDR2 SVGEGT. The CDR3 coding sequence is TGTGCCAGCAGTTGGGGAAGGCGGAGGTCCTACAATGAGCAGTTCTTC. Encoded protein: CASSWGRRRSYNEQFF.

The chain links TRBV5-1 to TRBJ1-6, with a possible D match to TRBD1 (6 bases). The CDR3 is 16 residues long. V lost 2 bases to trimming and J lost 5 bases, with 14 bases between them. Germline-derived CDR1 and CDR2 are SGHRS and YFSETQ. The CDR3 spells CASSFGDTLNNSPLHF. The CDR3 DNA reads as TGCGCCAGCAGCTTCGGGGACACCCTAAATAATTCACCCCTCCACTTT. Supplemented by reference TRBV5-1 and TRBJ1-6, the full variable domain reads KAGVTQTPRYLIKTRGQQVTLSCSPISGHRSVSWYQQTPGQGLQFLFEYFSETQRNKGNFPGRFSGRQFSNSRSEMNVSTLELGDSALYLCASSFGDTLNNSPLHFGNGTRLTVT.

The sample holds a few counts of this clonotype. This sequence joins TRBV2 and TRBJ2-6; 8 nucleotides align to TRBD1. V gave up 3 bases and J gave up 0 bases; unmatched junction bases: 1. The CDR3 runs to 16 residues. The V gene's germline CDR1 is SNHLY and CDR2 FYNNEI. The DNA of the CDR3 is TGTGCCAGCAGTGAGACAGGGGCCTCTGGGGCCAACGTCCTGACTTTC. This encodes CASSETGASGANVLTF.

This clonotype was seen only a few times. The chain links TRBV4-3 to TRBJ1-4; 7 bases agree with TRBD1. The V and J ends lost 0 bases and 5 bases, in that order; junction bases with no gene match: 3. In germline, CDR1 is LGHNA, CDR2 YSLEER. This CDR3 region has 15 residues. This CDR3 is CASSQDGTENEKLFF. The CDR3 DNA reads TGCGCCAGCAGCCAAGACGGGACAGAGAATGAAAAACTGTTTTTT.

The CDR3 DNA is TGCAGCGCGAGACTAGCGGCGAACACCGGGGAGCTGTTTTTT. The encoded protein is CSARLAANTGELFF. J is TRBJ2-2 and V is TRBV29-1; 9 nucleotides match TRBD2. The CDR3 contains 14 residues. CDR1 and CDR2 from the germline V gene are SQVTM and ANQGSEA. Germline trimming cut 7 bases from V and 0 bases from J; bases unmatched to any gene: 3.

This clonotype was found a few times. V usage is TRBV18 and J usage is TRBJ2-1; 7 bases fit TRBD2. Per the germline V gene, CDR1 is KGHSH and CDR2 is LQKENI. CDR3 length equals 16 residues. The J segment lost 7 bases and the V segment lost 2 bases, leaving 11 bases of the junction unmatched. CDR3 region: CASSPLAGEDRNEQFF. Here the CDR3 DNA reads TGTGCCAGCTCACCATTGGCGGGAGAGGATAGAAATGAGCAGTTCTTC.

This clonotype has only a few counts. An end of the junction differs from the germline gene, which may be a read error. The chain has TRBV7-9 and TRBJ2-5; 7 nucleotides agree with TRBD2. The CDR3 has 15 residues. Germline values: CDR1 SEHNR, CDR2 FQNEAQ (reference sequence). The CDR3 nucleotides are TGTGCCAGCAGCTTAGGACTAGCAGAGCAAGAGACCCAGTGCTTC. It yields the protein CASSLGLAEQETQCF.

A remark on this clonotype: The junction and the germline gene differ at one end; a read error may be behind it. The chain recombines TRBV7-2 with TRBJ1-1; D is unresolved. CDR1 is SGHTA and CDR2 is FQGNSA in the germline V gene. The CDR3 contains 19 residues. Written as DNA, the CDR3 is TGTGTCAGCAGCTTATCGGTCCCCCGAGCGGCGCAGATGGACACTGAAGCTTTCTTT. Its protein product is CVSSLSVPRAAQMDTEAFF.

In its sample, this clonotype was seen a few times. The chain is built from TRBV11-2 and TRBJ2-7; perhaps TRBD2 as D (6 bases). In germline, CDR1 is SGHAT, CDR2 FQNNGV. The V and J ends lost 2 bases and 5 bases respectively, with 16 bases between them. The CDR3 loop spans 15 amino acids. This CDR3 is CASSLTTRWIDEQYF. As DNA, the CDR3 is TGTGCCAGCAGCTTAACGACTAGGTGGATCGACGAGCAGTACTTC.

This chain uses TRBV30 with TRBJ2-1; D gene uncertain. Per the germline V gene, CDR1 is GTSNPN and CDR2 is SVGIG (reference sequence). V was trimmed by 0 bases and J by 10 bases, leaving 10 bases between them. The CDR3 contains 12 residues. CDR3 sequence reads: CAWSVSLTEQFF. For the CDR3, the DNA is TGTGCCTGGAGTGTATCGTTGACAGAGCAGTTCTTC. The full variable domain, in which reference TRBV30 and TRBJ2-1 provide the parts outside the CDR3, is SQTIHQWPATLVQPVGSPLSLECTVEGTSNPNLYWYRQAAGRGLQLLFYSVGIGQISSEVPQNLSASRPQDRQFILSSKKLLLSDSGFYLCAWSVSLTEQFFGPGTRLTVL.

This clonotype appeared a few times. This chain connects TRBV5-1 to TRBJ2-5; 9 bases align to TRBD2. The V gene's germline CDR1 is SGHRS and CDR2 YFSETQ. This CDR3 spans 18 amino acids. J was trimmed by 1 base and V by 0 bases; bases with no gene match: 10. CDR3 sequence: CASSLEVPASGIQETQYF. CDR3 DNA sequence: TGCGCCAGCAGCTTGGAGGTACCGGCTAGCGGGATCCAAGAGACCCAGTACTTC.

The table lists this clonotype with many counts. The V call is TRBV10-3, the J call TRBJ2-7; D gene uncertain. The germline V gene has CDR1 ENHRY and CDR2 SYGVKD. Trimming removed 3 bases from V and 2 bases from J, with 11 bases in between. The CDR3 extends over 14 amino acids. CDR3: CAISDKGTTYEQYF. As DNA, the CDR3 is TGTGCCATCAGTGATAAGGGTACAACCTACGAGCAGTACTTC.

The chain links TRBV5-6 to TRBJ2-7; 7 bases agree with TRBD1. The ends lost 0 bases at V and 9 bases at J; junction bases unmatched: 3. There are 12 residues in the CDR3. Germline V lookup: CDR1 SGHDT, CDR2 YYEEEE. Here the CDR3 DNA reads TGTGCCAGCAGCTTGGGGACAGGATGGCAGTACTTC. Translating gives CASSLGTGWQYF.

Of note for this clonotype: The junction and the germline gene differ at one end; a read error may be behind it. The genes are TRBV12-3 or TRBV12-4 and TRBJ2-7; the match to TRBD2 covers 7 bases. The CDR3 is made up of 14 amino acids. The DNA for the CDR3 is TGTGCCAGCAGTTTTGGGGGGGTCTCCTACGAGCAGTGCTTC. Protein sequence: CASSFGGVSYEQCF.